Following are 22 T cell receptor beta chains from one sample sequenced in a study of CD8 T cells in Susac syndrome (dated by TCRdb to between 2018 and 2021). The protocol used for the library was the immunoSEQ multiplex PCR assay. RNA was extracted with the RNeasy kit and roughly 0.45 to 1 ug was reverse transcribed using random hexamers. In TCRdb, the public reads were trimmed at Q25 with fastp and aligned with MiXCR, with productive beta chains retained. Every entry covers one CDR3 protein and lists the most common genes and DNA from its rows. The sample yields 150,000 to 200,000 distinct CDR3 sequences; 90% to 95% were counted once. Clones ranked in the top ten supply over 0.075% of the sample. The sequencing input was CD4+ T cells from PBMCs. These receptors all come from a human donor with Susac syndrome.

The gene calls are TRBV5-5 and TRBJ1-2; D is unresolved. The V end was cut by 6 bases, the J end by 4 bases, with 13 bases between. Germline V gene lookup returns CDR1 SGHKS and CDR2 YYEKEE (reference sequence). The CDR3 sequence is 13 residues long. For the CDR3, the DNA is TGTGCCAGCAATCTACAAGGCATCTATGGCTACACCTTC. Its protein is CASNLQGIYGYTF.

The chain employs TRBV7-3 and TRBJ2-5, with 11 bases that match TRBD2. J gave up 6 bases and V 3 bases, and 6 bases lay outside the gene matches. Germline V lookup: CDR1 SGHTA, CDR2 FQGTGA. The CDR3 is 15 amino acids. CDR3 sequence: CASSLTSGADQTQYF. The CDR3, as DNA: TGTGCCAGCAGCTTGACTAGCGGGGCGGACCAGACCCAGTACTTC.

This CDR3 is CASSQPGTGGGYTF. The CDR3 DNA reads as TGCGCCAGCAGCCAACCAGGGACAGGGGGTGGCTACACCTTC. The V call is TRBV4-1, the J call TRBJ1-2, with 11 bases that match TRBD1. With V trimmed by 2 bases and J by 7 bases, 3 bases remained unmatched. The CDR3 loop spans 14 amino acids. CDR1 is MGHRA, CDR2 YSYEKL, per germline.

V gene TRBV20-1 combines with J gene TRBJ2-6; no firm D call. V dropped 3 bases and J dropped 0 bases, with 3 bases sitting between them. The length of the CDR3 is 13 residues. Germline V lookup: CDR1 DFQATT, CDR2 SNEGSKA (reference sequence). The CDR3 bases are TGCAGTGCTAGGAACTCTGGGGCCAACGTCCTGACTTTC. It specifies CSARNSGANVLTF.

This chain uses TRBV3-1 with TRBJ2-3; D is unresolved. CDR3 length: 16 residues. V was trimmed by 3 bases and J by 0 bases, leaving 13 bases between them. CDR1 and CDR2 from the germline V gene are LGHDT and YNNKEL (reference sequence). The chain's CDR3 is CASSHDRLGSTDTQYF. In DNA form, the CDR3 reads TGTGCCAGCAGCCATGATAGGTTGGGGAGCACAGATACGCAGTATTTT.

The chain combines TRBV5-1 with TRBJ2-3; no reliable D call. Trimming stripped 0 bases from V and 0 bases from J, with 8 bases between. The CDR3 has 15 residues. Per germline, CDR1 SGHRS and CDR2 YFSETQ. The CDR3 here is CASSLAAQSTDTQYF. The CDR3 DNA reads TGCGCCAGCAGCTTGGCGGCGCAAAGCACAGATACGCAGTATTTT.

Details on this clonotype: Because the CDR3 is missing its conserved closing phenylalanine or tryptophan, this is likely a read error. The chain employs TRBV12-3 or TRBV12-4 and TRBJ2-7; D is unresolved. The CDR3 is made up of 12 amino acids. Trimming shortened V by 6 bases and J by 0 bases, and 6 bases separated the two germline ends. The CDR3 spells CASSPSSYEQYL. Written as DNA, the CDR3 is TGTGCCAGCAGCCCCAGCTCCTACGAGCAGTACCTC.

J is TRBJ1-1 and V is TRBV30, with D uncertain. Germline V lookup: CDR1 GTSNPN, CDR2 SVGIG (reference sequence). This CDR3 has 13 amino acids. The CDR3 reads CALSRAMNTEAFF. CDR3 coding DNA: TGTGCTTTATCGAGGGCCATGAACACTGAAGCTTTCTTT.

The CDR3 loop is CASRETSGNTIYF. CDR3 bases: TGCGCCAGCAGGGAAACTTCAGGAAACACCATATATTTT. The chain combines TRBV5-1 with TRBJ1-3; D not certain. The CDR3 is made up of 13 amino acids. The V gene lost 5 bases and the J gene lost 4 bases, with 10 bases spanning the gap. Germline V lookup: CDR1 SGHRS, CDR2 YFSETQ.

The chain is built from TRBV20-1 and TRBJ1-5, with unresolved D. The CDR3 runs 13 residues. V dropped 4 bases and J dropped 3 bases, with 10 bases sitting between them. Germline lookup yields CDR1 DFQATT and CDR2 SNEGSKA (reference sequence). The CDR3 sequence: CSATKGNNQPQHF. As DNA, the CDR3 is TGCAGTGCTACAAAAGGGAACAATCAGCCCCAGCATTTT.

This sequence joins TRBV18 and TRBJ2-7; the D is unclear. The CDR3 is 11 amino acids. Germline CDR1 is KGHSH and CDR2 is LQKENI. The ends were cut back, 5 bases at V and 5 bases at J, with 7 bases in the middle. The CDR3 DNA follows: TGTGCCAGCTCATCTCCGGACGAGCAGTACTTC. This translates into CASSSPDEQYF. The variable domain in full, with the rest retrieved from reference TRBV18 and TRBJ2-7, is NAGVMQNPRHLVRRRGQEARLRCSPMKGHSHVYWYRQLPEEGLKFMVYLQKENIIDESGMPKERFSAEFPKEGPSILRIQQVVRGDSAAYFCASSSPDEQYFGPGTRLTVT.

The chain joins TRBV28 to TRBJ2-5; possibly TRBD2 for D (7 bases). Per the germline V gene, CDR1 is MDHEN and CDR2 is SYDVKM. The length of the CDR3 is 14 residues. Trimming left V 8 bases short and J 7 bases short, with 20 bases between. The CDR3 protein is CASSLPGGAGTQYF. The CDR3 nucleotides are TGTGCCAGCTCACTGCCGGGGGGCGCAGGGACCCAGTACTTC.

The chain joins TRBV27 to TRBJ1-2, with TRBD1 identical over 8 bases. This CDR3 spans 12 amino acids. The V and J ends lost 6 bases and 8 bases, in that order; junction bases with no gene match: 5. The germline V gene encodes CDR1 MNHEY and CDR2 SMNVEV (reference sequence). The CDR3 nucleotides read TGTGCCAGCAGCGGGACAGGTGAAGGCTACACCTTC. Translation: CASSGTGEGYTF.

CDR3 bases: TGCGCCAGCAGCTTCGGCGGGGTCCACAATGAGCAGTTCTTC. Translating gives CASSFGGVHNEQFF. The rearrangement uses TRBV5-1 and TRBJ2-1, with D possibly matching TRBD2 (6 bases). Germline CDR1 SGHRS, CDR2 YFSETQ. The CDR3 loop spans 14 amino acids. V was trimmed by 2 bases and J by 5 bases, leaving 11 bases between them.

V and J are TRBV28 and TRBJ2-3; D unresolved. The CDR3 runs 14 residues. V was cut by 2 bases and J by 6 bases, with 12 bases left in between. Germline V gene lookup returns CDR1 MDHEN and CDR2 SYDVKM. CDR3 DNA: TGTGCCAGCAGTTTAAACGGGCTAGGGGATACGCAGTATTTT. Protein: CASSLNGLGDTQYF.

The chain joins TRBV7-9 to TRBJ2-2; 8 nucleotides agree with TRBD2. Germline V gene sequence: CDR1 SEHNR, CDR2 FQNEAQ (reference sequence). The CDR3 consists of 17 residues. After removal of 4 bases from V and 2 bases from J, the junction contained 9 bases not matched to a gene. The CDR3 DNA follows: TGTGCCAGCAGCTATCGGTTTAGCGGGACAAACACCGGGGAGCTGTTTTTT. Protein sequence: CASSYRFSGTNTGELFF.

The chain uses TRBV20-1 and TRBJ2-7, with D unclear. CDR3 length: 13 amino acids. V was cut by 3 bases and J by 3 bases, with 12 bases left in between. CDR1 and CDR2 (germline): DFQATT, SNEGSKA (reference sequence). The CDR3 sequence is CSASAWKSYEQYF. The CDR3 nucleotides read TGCAGTGCTAGTGCCTGGAAGAGCTACGAGCAGTACTTC.

This clonotype was seen only once. The chain's CDR3 is CSARTGAETQYF. CDR3 nucleotides: TGCAGCGCTCGGACAGGGGCGGAGACCCAGTACTTC. The chain employs TRBV29-1 and TRBJ2-5; 9 nucleotides agree with TRBD1. The CDR3 consists of 12 residues. Germline CDR1 reads SQVTM; CDR2 reads ANQGSEA. V was pared by 7 bases and J by 5 bases, with 5 bases of the junction left unmatched.

The sample holds one count of this clonotype. This chain joins TRBV28 and TRBJ2-7, with 11 positions matching TRBD2. Trimming at V came to 4 bases and at J to 4 bases, leaving 9 bases not matched to a gene. CDR1 and CDR2 (germline): MDHEN, SYDVKM. The CDR3 spans 16 residues. CDR3 region: CASSSPRLAGRYEQYF. In DNA, the CDR3 is TGTGCCAGCAGTTCCCCTAGACTAGCGGGAAGGTACGAGCAGTACTTC.

This chain joins TRBV6-1 and TRBJ2-6, with D unclear. The germline V gene has CDR1 MNHNS and CDR2 SASEGT. CDR3 length: 16 residues. With 5 bases removed from V and 0 bases from J, the gap between germline ends came to 11 bases. The DNA of the CDR3 is TGTGCCAGCAGTAAAGGAAAGATCTCTGGGGCCAACGTCCTGACTTTC. It encodes CASSKGKISGANVLTF.

The chain carries TRBV20-1 and TRBJ2-5; D is uncertain. Trimming left V 0 bases short and J 5 bases short, with 10 bases between. The CDR3 has 13 amino acids. Germline V CDR1 and CDR2: DFQATT, SNEGSKA (reference sequence). CDR3 DNA: TGCAGTGCTAGAGATTTTCGAACGGAGACCCAGTACTTC. This sequence encodes CSARDFRTETQYF.

This clonotype was counted a single time. The rearrangement joins TRBV20-1 to TRBJ2-1, with a tentative D call TRBD1 (6 bases). V lost 4 bases and J 9 bases, leaving 16 bases between the germline ends. Germline V gives CDR1 DFQATT, CDR2 SNEGSKA (reference sequence). The CDR3 covers 13 residues. For the CDR3, the DNA is TGCAGTGCTACCCGACAGGAAGTTAGTGAGCAGTTCTTC. This codes for CSATRQEVSEQFF.